This T cell receptor beta chain originates from a study of CD8+CD57+ T cells in acquired aplastic anemia. Study overall: The mean DNA yield obtained from sorted CD4+ and CD8+ cells came to approximately 3 ug. CD4+ cells from healthy donors averaged approximately 9.8 million reads. The study's findings and limits: Roughly 28 was the count of CD8+ CDR3 sequences that patients shared with controls. CD8+ Simpson's diversity showed no significant patient-control difference.

A note on this clonotype: Its target is not known.

This CDR3 region has 14 residues. CDR1 SGHRS and CDR2 YFSETQ come from the germline V gene. The germline V and J ends were trimmed by 4 bases and 3 bases, with 14 bases remaining between them. TCR beta VDJ combinations and CDR3 sequences were profiled from genomic DNA. One entry per CDR3 protein results from TCRdb running MiXCR on the reads. The sample yields 100,000 to 120,000 distinct CDR3 sequences, under 60% seen once. The rearrangement uses TRBV5-1 and TRBJ2-7, with D tentatively TRBD1 (5 bases). The TCR comes from a human donor in good health, serving as a control. Sequences were obtained from sorted CD4+, CD8+, or CD8+CD57+ T cells (not recorded which) from PBMCs. The CDR3 bases are TGCGCCAGCAGCCACGCCAGGGAATACTACGAGCAGTACTTC. It specifies CASSHAREYYEQYF.